A selection of T cell receptor beta chains follows, all from one sample in a study of Graves' ophthalmopathy and Graves' hyperthyroidism. Each CDR3 protein is one row after TCRdb ran MiXCR on the multiplex PCR reads. The sample holds tens of thousands of distinct CDR3 sequences, under 55% seen once. Material for sequencing was peripheral blood. All receptors come from an adult woman with Graves' ophthalmopathy. The conserved cysteine and the conserved F or W are not part of the CDR3 here. For some rows the clone size is stated as once, few or many, or as a class when expanded; others skip it.

TRBJ1-1,TRBV20-1,many,SARGSGILTF
TRBJ2-2,TRBV6-5,many,ASSYGGVNGELF
TRBJ2-1,TRBV3-1,NA,ASSQGGLFEQF
TRBJ1-6,TRBV28,NA,ATFPGGNSPLH
TRBJ2-2,TRBV19,many,ASSITGLVGELF
TRBJ2-7,TRBV5-1,NA,ASSLGGTVSSYEQY
TRBJ1-4,TRBV6-5,many,ASKLGGPTNEKLF
TRBJ1-4,TRBV4-2,NA,ASSQDLAGGLFNEKLF
TRBJ2-3,TRBV19,NA,ASSMGLATDTQY
TRBJ2-3,TRBV20-1,NA,SARDVGQSTDTQY
TRBJ2-1,TRBV7-2,NA,ASSLSSEGQQF
TRBJ2-1,TRBV7-2,NA,ARAATGLAYNEQF
TRBJ1-1,TRBV6-1,many,ASSGVTGGTEAF
TRBJ2-1,TRBV7-9,NA,ASSLTSVNEQF
TRBJ2-7,TRBV20-1,many,SASQGSYEQY
TRBJ2-1,TRBV27,NA,ASGTSGKSNVNEQF
TRBJ1-1,TRBV11-2,many,ASSLDGDTEAF
TRBJ2-3,TRBV20-1,many,SARVPGTTDTQY
TRBJ2-7,TRBV19,few,ASSTPLDSASYEQY
TRBJ1-2,TRBV6-6,many,ASSYTGSGGYT
TRBJ1-2,TRBV20-1,NA,SAYRVGRDYGYT
TRBJ2-7,TRBV19,NA,ASSTRQGSSYEQY
TRBJ2-3,TRBV20-1,NA,SAARTSGTGTDTQY
TRBJ2-1,TRBV6-4,NA,ASRTSGGASDEQF
TRBJ2-7,TRBV7-9,NA,ASSEAGGYEQY
TRBJ2-5,TRBV18,few,ASSPGTSGQETQY
TRBJ2-3,TRBV9,many,ASGGLAGLGGTQY
TRBJ2-7,TRBV27,many,ASSSAGTARREQY
TRBJ2-5,TRBV20-1,many,SASGETQY
TRBJ2-1,TRBV27,many,ASTFDPNEQF
TRBJ1-6,TRBV7-3,many,ASSLRGSSYNSPLH
TRBJ2-7,TRBV7-2,NA,ASSLDSPSQYEQY
TRBJ2-3,TRBV24-1,NA,ATSPAGQGVGDTQY
TRBJ1-1,TRBV29-1,many,SVESVNTGEAF
TRBJ2-5,TRBV20-1,once,SARQGSGETQY
TRBJ1-2,TRBV6-1,NA,ASSEPTPPGYT
TRBJ1-2,TRBV12-3/TRBV12-4,NA,ASSLGWGSGYT
TRBJ2-3,TRBV19,NA,ASSNQGRGEQY
TRBJ2-2,TRBV5-1,many,ASSLQQTGELF
TRBJ1-5,TRBV7-8,many,ASSAGQSNQPQH
TRBJ2-7,TRBV5-1,once,ASSHTSGSTGELY
TRBJ1-1,TRBV5-4,NA,ATGRNTEAF
TRBJ2-7,TRBV6-5,many,ASSGDRGSYEQY
TRBJ2-1,TRBV19,many,ASRVLGALYNEQF
TRBJ2-3,TRBV11-2,NA,ASSSLAGGGDRTQY
TRBJ1-5,TRBV7-2,NA,ASSQPLIRTQH
TRBJ2-7,TRBV5-5,NA,ASSLYFLDEQY
TRBJ2-2,TRBV10-3,NA,AISGDSKTGELF
TRBJ2-1,TRBV2,NA,ASIINEQL
TRBJ2-5,TRBV2,NA,ASNPGLARETQY
TRBJ2-1,TRBV7-2,many,ASSLAGVAYNEQF
TRBJ1-2,TRBV7-2,once,ASSLVAMDTDYGYT
TRBJ2-7,TRBV15,once,ASGQGAFSREQY
TRBJ2-3,TRBV7-9,NA,ASSWGGLAGVDTQY
NA,TRBV2,NA,ASKRVTEQF
TRBJ1-1,TRBV20-1,NA,SASPPDAYNEAF
TRBJ2-6,TRBV4-2,many,ASSQDMSTGANVLT
TRBJ1-4,TRBV29-1,NA,SVVPGPDNEKLF
TRBJ2-1,TRBV6-4,many,ASSEAGDVNEQF
TRBJ2-7,TRBV28,many,ASSSNEQY